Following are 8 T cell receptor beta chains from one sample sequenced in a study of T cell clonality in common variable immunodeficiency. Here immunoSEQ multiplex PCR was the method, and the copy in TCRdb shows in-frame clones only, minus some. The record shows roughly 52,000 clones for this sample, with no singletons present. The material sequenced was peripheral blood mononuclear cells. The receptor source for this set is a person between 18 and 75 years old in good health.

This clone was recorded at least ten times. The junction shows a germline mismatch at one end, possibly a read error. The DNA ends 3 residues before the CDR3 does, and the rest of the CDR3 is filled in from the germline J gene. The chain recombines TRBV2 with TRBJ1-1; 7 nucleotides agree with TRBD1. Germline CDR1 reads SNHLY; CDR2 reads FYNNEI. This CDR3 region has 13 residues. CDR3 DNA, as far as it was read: TGTGCCAGCAGTAAGACAGGGAACGCTGAA. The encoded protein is CASSKTGNAE. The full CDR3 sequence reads CASSKTGNAEAFF.

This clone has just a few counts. The CDR3 DNA, read in part, is TGCAGTGCTCGGGGGACCGTAGCCTCCGGAAACACC. Translating gives CSARGTVASGNT. The full CDR3 protein is CSARGTVASGNTIYF. The chain combines TRBV20-1 with TRBJ1-3, with D perhaps TRBD1 (5 bases). The read terminates 3 residues before the CDR3 end, so the remaining end is supplied by the germline J gene. With 5 bases removed from V and 4 bases from J, the gap between germline ends came to 18 bases. CDR1 and CDR2 (germline): DFQATT, SNEGSKA (reference sequence). The CDR3 consists of 15 residues.

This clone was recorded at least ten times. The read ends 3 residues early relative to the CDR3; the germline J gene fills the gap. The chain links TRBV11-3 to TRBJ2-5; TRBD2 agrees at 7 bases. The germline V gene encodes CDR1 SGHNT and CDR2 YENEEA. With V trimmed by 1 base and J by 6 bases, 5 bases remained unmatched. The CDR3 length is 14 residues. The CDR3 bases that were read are TGTGCCAGCAGCTTAGGGGGAGCGGGAAAGACC. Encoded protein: CASSLGGAGKT. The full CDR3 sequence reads CASSLGGAGKTQYF.

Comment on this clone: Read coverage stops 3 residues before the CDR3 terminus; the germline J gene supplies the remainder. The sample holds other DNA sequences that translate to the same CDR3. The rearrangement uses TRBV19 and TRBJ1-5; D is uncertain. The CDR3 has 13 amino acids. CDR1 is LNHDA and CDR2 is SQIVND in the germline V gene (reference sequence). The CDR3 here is CASSEGPISPQHF. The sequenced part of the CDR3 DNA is TGTGCCAGTAGTGAGGGTCCAATCAGCCCC.

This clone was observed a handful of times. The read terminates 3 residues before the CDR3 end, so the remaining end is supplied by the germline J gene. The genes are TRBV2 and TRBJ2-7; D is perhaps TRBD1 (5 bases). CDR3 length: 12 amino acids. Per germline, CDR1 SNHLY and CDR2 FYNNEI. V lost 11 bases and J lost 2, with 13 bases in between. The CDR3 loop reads CAAQGLTYEQYF. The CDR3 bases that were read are TGTGCCGCCCAGGGTTTGACCTACGAG.

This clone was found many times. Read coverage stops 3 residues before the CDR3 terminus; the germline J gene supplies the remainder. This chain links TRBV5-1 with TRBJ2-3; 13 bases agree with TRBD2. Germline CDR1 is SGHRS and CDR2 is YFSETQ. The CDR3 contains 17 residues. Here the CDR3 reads CASSPGQGWGLAGTQYF. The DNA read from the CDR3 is TGCGCCAGCAGCCCCGGACAGGGGTGGGGACTAGCGGGAACG.

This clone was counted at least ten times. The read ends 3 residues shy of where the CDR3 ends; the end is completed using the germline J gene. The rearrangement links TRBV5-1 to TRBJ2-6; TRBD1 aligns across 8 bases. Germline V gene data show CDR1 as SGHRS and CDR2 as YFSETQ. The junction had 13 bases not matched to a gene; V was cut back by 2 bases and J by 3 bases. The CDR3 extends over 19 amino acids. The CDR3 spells CASSLTRGTGLGGANVLTF. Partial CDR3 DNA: TGCGCCAGCAGCTTAACGAGGGGGACAGGCCTAGGTGGGGCCAACGTC.

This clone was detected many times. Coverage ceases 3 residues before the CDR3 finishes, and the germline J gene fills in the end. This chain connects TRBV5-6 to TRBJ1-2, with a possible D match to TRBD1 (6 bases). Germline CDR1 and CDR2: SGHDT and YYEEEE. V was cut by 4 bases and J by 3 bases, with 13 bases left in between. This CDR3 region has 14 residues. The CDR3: CASSMAGQHYGYTF. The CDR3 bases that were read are TGTGCCAGCAGCATGGCCGGACAGCACTATGGC.